This T cell receptor (beta chain) was sequenced during a study of PD-L1 blockade in urothelial cancer. Across the study: Blood analyses occurred 3 weeks (second dose) and 6 weeks post treatment start. Median T cell yield from blood was approximately 150,000.

Here immunoSEQ multiplex PCR was the method, and the copy in TCRdb shows in-frame clones only, minus some. The sample lists under 25,000 clones, around 91% occurring once. Sample time point: peripheral blood 6 weeks after treatment start. CDR1 is SGHTA, CDR2 FQGNSA, per germline. V lost 5 bases and J lost 6, with 16 bases in between. The CDR3 sequence is 15 residues long. The sample here was PBMCs, taken around atezolizumab (anti-PD-L1) treatment. The chain employs TRBV7-2 and TRBJ2-2, with D possibly TRBD2 on 5 matching bases. This clonotype originated in a woman aged 60 to 75 with urothelial cancer. The CDR3 nucleotides are TGTGCCAGCAGCCCTTTAGGCCCCGGGGCCGGGGAGCTGTTTTTT. This translates into CASSPLGPGAGELFF.